The 26 T cell receptor beta chains presented below share a single source sample, sequenced in a study of shared clonotypes between healthy human individuals. The method was immunoSEQ multiplex PCR; TCRdb's version includes in-frame clones alone and lacks a portion of them. The sample lists about 1.5 million clones; approximately 98% were seen once. The specimen was naive CD4+ T cells sorted from blood. Subset denoted: CD45RA+ positively selected. The receptors shown here come from a young man in good health.

V is TRBV7-8 and J is TRBJ1-1; D unresolved. V lost 2 bases and J 3 bases, leaving 13 bases between the germline ends. The CDR3 length is 15 residues. Germline-derived CDR1 and CDR2 are SGHVS and FQNEAQ. Written as DNA, the CDR3 is TGTGCCAGCAGCTTACAGCGGCCGTATTACACTGAAGCTTTCTTT. This translates into CASSLQRPYYTEAFF.

The genes are TRBV29-1 and TRBJ2-3, with a possible D match to TRBD1 (6 bases). Germline-derived CDR1 and CDR2 are SQVTM and ANQGSEA. The ends were cut back, 7 bases at V and 0 bases at J, with 11 bases in the middle. This CDR3 has 13 amino acids. Here the CDR3 DNA reads TGCAGCGCCACAGGGTCTAGCACAGATACGCAGTATTTT. Protein sequence: CSATGSSTDTQYF.

The chain is built from TRBV28 and TRBJ1-2, with a tentative D call TRBD1 (5 bases). Germline V gene data show CDR1 as MDHEN and CDR2 as SYDVKM. V was clipped by 6 bases and J by 0 bases, with 20 bases between them. The CDR3 is 17 amino acids. The CDR3 loop is CASSSIPGASTNYGYTF. In DNA, the CDR3 is TGTGCCAGCAGCTCAATACCCGGGGCCTCTACTAACTATGGCTACACCTTC.

V gene TRBV19 combines with J gene TRBJ2-2; D unclear. Germline lookup yields CDR1 LNHDA and CDR2 SQIVND (reference sequence). The CDR3 extends over 14 amino acids. V lost 5 bases and J lost 1, with 8 bases in between. CDR3 sequence reads: CASSQGKNTGELFF. CDR3 nucleotide sequence: TGTGCCAGTAGTCAAGGCAAGAACACCGGGGAGCTGTTTTTT.

The chain links TRBV7-2 to TRBJ1-3; D gene unclear. From germline, CDR1 is SGHTA and CDR2 FQGNSA. The length of the CDR3 is 14 residues. Trimming removed 5 bases from V and 0 bases from J, with 8 bases in between. The CDR3 loop reads CASSQGDSGNTIYF. CDR3 nucleotide sequence: TGTGCCAGCAGCCAAGGAGACTCTGGAAACACCATATATTTT.

The chain joins TRBV18 to TRBJ1-4; D gene ambiguous. CDR1 KGHSH and CDR2 LQKENI come from the germline V gene. The CDR3 runs to 14 residues. The V end was cut by 3 bases, the J end by 7 bases, with 12 bases between. CDR3 region: CASSPAVEGEKLFF. The CDR3 nucleotides are TGTGCCAGCTCACCGGCGGTGGAAGGTGAAAAACTGTTTTTT.

The chain links TRBV28 to TRBJ1-2; D not certain. Germline assignment: CDR1 MDHEN and CDR2 SYDVKM. Trimming took off 5 bases at V and 0 bases at J, with 13 bases between the two ends. The CDR3 spans 15 residues. The CDR3 DNA reads TGTGCCAGCAGTACCCAAAAGGAGGCTAACTATGGCTACACCTTC. Its translation is CASSTQKEANYGYTF.

The chain joins TRBV28 to TRBJ2-1, with 13 bases lining up with TRBD2. After removal of 3 bases from V and 5 bases from J, the junction contained 4 bases not matched to a gene. Germline loops: CDR1 MDHEN, CDR2 SYDVKM. CDR3 length: 16 residues. For the CDR3, the DNA is TGTGCCAGCAGTTTTTTGGGGACTAGCGGGAACAATGAGCAGTTCTTC. Translation gives CASSFLGTSGNNEQFF.

V usage is TRBV18 and J usage is TRBJ1-2; 8 bases match TRBD1. This CDR3 spans 18 amino acids. The germline V gene encodes CDR1 KGHSH and CDR2 LQKENI. V was pared by 1 base and J by 7 bases, with 17 bases of the junction left unmatched. The CDR3 protein is CASSPLSGQGAQIGGYTF. CDR3 sequence (DNA): TGTGCCAGCTCACCACTTTCTGGGCAGGGGGCGCAGATCGGTGGCTACACCTTC.

The V and J genes are TRBV14 and TRBJ2-7; a possible D gene is TRBD1 (5 bases). CDR1 and CDR2 (germline): SGHDN, FVKESK. The CDR3 is made up of 16 amino acids. Trimming pared 1 base from V and 7 bases from J, leaving 20 bases between. As DNA, the CDR3 is TGTGCCAGCAGCCAAGTATGGTCCTTGGGTGCAGGGGAGCAGTACTTC. This codes for CASSQVWSLGAGEQYF.

The V and J genes are TRBV5-1 and TRBJ2-7; the match to TRBD2 covers 9 bases. Trimming cost V 0 bases and J 3 bases; bases outside gene matches: 10. The CDR3 is 17 residues long. The germline V gene has CDR1 SGHRS and CDR2 YFSETQ. The CDR3 DNA is TGCGCCAGCAGCTTGGGCGTAGCGGGAGTGAGTAGCTACGAGCAGTACTTC. Translation gives CASSLGVAGVSSYEQYF.

The chain links TRBV5-1 to TRBJ2-3; TRBD2 agrees at 10 bases. V was pared by 2 bases and J by 5 bases, with 8 bases of the junction left unmatched. From germline, CDR1 is SGHRS and CDR2 YFSETQ. The CDR3 runs 16 residues. In DNA form, the CDR3 reads TGCGCCAGCAGCTTTGGCAGCGGGAGGGCCCAAGATACGCAGTATTTT. Translated: CASSFGSGRAQDTQYF.

The V gene is TRBV12-5, the J gene TRBJ2-7, with D possibly TRBD2 on 6 matching bases. CDR3 length: 15 residues. Germline V lookup: CDR1 LGHNT, CDR2 FRNRAP. Trimming left V 6 bases short and J 3 bases short, with 18 bases between. Written as DNA, the CDR3 is TGTGCTAGTGGCGGGAGCGCAACGAAATGCTACGAGCAGTACTTC. Protein: CASGGSATKCYEQYF.

The genes are TRBV6-1 and TRBJ1-5; TRBD1 agrees at 8 bases. Germline-derived CDR1 and CDR2 are MNHNS and SASEGT. With 6 bases clipped from V and 4 bases from J, the junction kept 8 bases outside the gene matches. This CDR3 contains 15 residues. The CDR3 reads CASRKKQGENQPQHF. In DNA, the CDR3 is TGTGCCAGCAGGAAGAAACAGGGGGAGAATCAGCCCCAGCATTTT.

The chain links TRBV11-2 to TRBJ1-5; D unresolved. CDR1 is SGHAT, CDR2 FQNNGV, per germline. The CDR3 has 16 amino acids. Trimming removed 1 base at V and 3 bases at J, with 13 bases between. This CDR3 reads CASSLGRTENNQPQHF. CDR3 bases: TGTGCCAGCAGCTTAGGTCGGACGGAAAACAATCAGCCCCAGCATTTT.

This clone was seen once. This chain links TRBV6-5 with TRBJ2-1; tentatively, D is TRBD1 (6 bases). V was cut by 6 bases and J by 8 bases, with 20 bases left in between. From germline, CDR1 is MNHEY and CDR2 SVGAGI. The CDR3 is 15 residues long. The DNA for the CDR3 is TGTGCCAGCAGCTCGGACAGCGCAATGAGTGATGAGCAGTTCTTC. This encodes CASSSDSAMSDEQFF.

With regard to this clone: Its ends do not fully match the called genes, so a read error is possible. CDR3 sequence: CASSLGYLDGRKTVF. CDR3 in DNA: TGTGCCAGCAGTTTAGGGTACCTGGACGGGAGGAAGACTGTTTTC. The chain carries TRBV27 and TRBJ2-7; 7 nucleotides match TRBD2. The CDR3 has 15 amino acids. From germline, CDR1 is MNHEY and CDR2 SMNVEV (reference sequence).

The V and J genes are TRBV7-9 and TRBJ2-1; 13 bases line up with TRBD2. Germline V gene lookup returns CDR1 SEHNR and CDR2 FQNEAQ (reference sequence). The trim removed 2 bases at V and 9 bases at J, leaving 16 bases unmatched. This CDR3 comprises 19 residues. CDR3 nucleotide sequence: TGTGCCAGCAGCTTAACCATCTGGTTCAGGACTAGCGGGAGTAGTGAGCAGTTCTTC. Translating it yields CASSLTIWFRTSGSSEQFF.

In this sample, this clone turned up once. The chain uses TRBV25-1 and TRBJ1-2, with D uncertain. This CDR3 contains 15 residues. With 4 bases removed from V and 0 bases from J, the gap between germline ends came to 12 bases. Germline loops: CDR1 MGHDK, CDR2 SYGVNS. For the CDR3, the DNA is TGTGCCAGCAGTGCGAACCTCGCCACTAACTATGGCTACACCTTC. Protein: CASSANLATNYGYTF.

The rearrangement uses TRBV28 and TRBJ1-2, with D perhaps matching TRBD1 (5 bases). The CDR3 sequence is 15 residues long. Germline lookup yields CDR1 MDHEN and CDR2 SYDVKM. V dropped 6 bases and J dropped 4 bases, with 18 bases sitting between them. The CDR3 loop reads CASRTGHAGGYGYTF. CDR3 sequence (DNA): TGTGCCAGCAGGACCGGACATGCCGGAGGCTATGGCTACACCTTC.

The chain has TRBV10-1 and TRBJ2-2; 10 bases line up with TRBD2. From germline, CDR1 is WNHNN and CDR2 SYGVQD (reference sequence). There are 14 residues in the CDR3. The V gene end was trimmed by 6 bases and the J gene end by 7 bases; junction bases not matched to a gene: 5. In DNA form, the CDR3 reads TGCGCCAGCAGGAGCGGGAGGGCCGACGGGGAGCTGTTTTTT. It specifies CASRSGRADGELFF.

This clone came up once. The chain joins TRBV5-5 to TRBJ1-3; D not resolved. Germline lookup yields CDR1 SGHKS and CDR2 YYEKEE (reference sequence). The ends were cut back, 0 bases at V and 0 bases at J, with 7 bases in the middle. The CDR3 has 15 amino acids. The CDR3 DNA is TGTGCCAGCAGCTTGGGTACTCTCTCTGGAAACACCATATATTTT. Protein: CASSLGTLSGNTIYF.

This chain links TRBV7-2 with TRBJ2-1, with D perhaps being TRBD1 or TRBD2 (5 bases each). Between the trimmed V and J ends, which lost 1 base and 3 bases, there was a span of 13 bases. CDR1 SGHTA and CDR2 FQGNSA come from the germline V gene. CDR3 length: 16 residues. The CDR3, as DNA: TGTGCCAGCAGCTTAGACGTGGGGGTGGGCTACAATGAGCAGTTCTTC. It specifies CASSLDVGVGYNEQFF.

The rearrangement uses TRBV6-6 and TRBJ1-2; possibly TRBD1 for D (6 bases). There are 14 residues in the CDR3. Trimming removed 4 bases from V and 0 bases from J, with 9 bases in between. The V gene's germline CDR1 is MNHNY and CDR2 SVGAGI (reference sequence). DNA for the CDR3: TGTGCCAGCAGTTGGGGGCTAGCTAACTATGGCTACACCTTC. It codes for CASSWGLANYGYTF.

This rearrangement joins TRBV10-3 to TRBJ2-1, with unresolved D. Trimming cost V 2 bases and J 6 bases, with 8 bases left between them. Germline assignment: CDR1 ENHRY and CDR2 SYGVKD. The CDR3 contains 13 residues. The CDR3 is CAISEPGANEQFF. CDR3 DNA sequence: TGTGCCATCAGTGAGCCGGGCGCCAATGAGCAGTTCTTC.

This chain uses TRBV9 with TRBJ1-5; TRBD1 matches 9 bases. After removal of 4 bases from V and 6 bases from J, the junction contained 8 bases not matched to a gene. Germline assignment: CDR1 SGDLS and CDR2 YYNGEE. The CDR3 totals 15 residues. The CDR3 DNA is TGTGCCAGCAGCCGAGGGACAGGGAAGGGTCAGCCCCAGCATTTT. It codes for CASSRGTGKGQPQHF.